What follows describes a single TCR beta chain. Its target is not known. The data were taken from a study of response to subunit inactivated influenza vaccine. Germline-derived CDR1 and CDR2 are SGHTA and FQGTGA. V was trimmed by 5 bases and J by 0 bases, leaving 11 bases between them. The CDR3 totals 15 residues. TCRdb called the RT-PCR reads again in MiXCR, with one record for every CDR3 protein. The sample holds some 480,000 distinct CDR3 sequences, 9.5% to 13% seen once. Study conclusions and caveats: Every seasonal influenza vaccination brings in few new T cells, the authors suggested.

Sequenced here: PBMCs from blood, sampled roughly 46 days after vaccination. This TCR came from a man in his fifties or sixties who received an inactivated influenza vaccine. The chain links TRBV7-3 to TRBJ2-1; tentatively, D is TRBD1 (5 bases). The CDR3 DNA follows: TGTGCCAGCAGCACAGGACGGAGCTCCTACAATGAGCAGTTCTTC. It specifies CASSTGRSSYNEQFF.